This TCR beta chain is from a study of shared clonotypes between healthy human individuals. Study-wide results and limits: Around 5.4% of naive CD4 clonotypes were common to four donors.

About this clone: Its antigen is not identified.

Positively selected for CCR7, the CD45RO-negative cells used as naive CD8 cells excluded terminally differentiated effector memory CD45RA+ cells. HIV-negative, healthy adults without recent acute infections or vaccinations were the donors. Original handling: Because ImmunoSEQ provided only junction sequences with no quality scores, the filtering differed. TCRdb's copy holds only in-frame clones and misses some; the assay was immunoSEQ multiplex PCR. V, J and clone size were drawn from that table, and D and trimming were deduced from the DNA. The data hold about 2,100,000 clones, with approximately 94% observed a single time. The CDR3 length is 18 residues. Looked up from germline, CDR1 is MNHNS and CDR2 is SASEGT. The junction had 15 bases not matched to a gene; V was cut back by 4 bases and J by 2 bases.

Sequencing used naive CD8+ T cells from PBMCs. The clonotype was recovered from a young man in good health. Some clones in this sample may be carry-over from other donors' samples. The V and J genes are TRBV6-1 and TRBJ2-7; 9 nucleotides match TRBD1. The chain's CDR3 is CASSVRDRAGRGAYEQYF. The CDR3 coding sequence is TGTGCCAGCAGTGTCCGGGACAGGGCAGGTCGCGGGGCCTACGAGCAGTACTTC.